This T cell receptor beta chain derives from a study of control samples from healthy donors and cancer patients. Measured with immunoSEQ multiplex PCR; TCRdb has only the in-frame clones, and not every one. The data contain 70,000 to 100,000 clones, around 92% of them seen just once; the ten biggest clones take up 15% to 20%. Sequencing input: blood. The sequence was collected from a middle-aged man in good health.

This chain's CDR3 is CASSLGWTNTEAFF. The CDR3 nucleotides read TGCGCCAGCAGCTTGGGATGGACAAACACTGAAGCTTTCTTT. The V gene is TRBV5-1, the J gene TRBJ1-1, with TRBD1 as a possible D gene (5 bases). The CDR3 is 14 amino acids. V was cut by 0 bases and J by 2 bases, with 8 bases left in between. Germline loops: CDR1 SGHRS, CDR2 YFSETQ. The full variable domain, its missing parts supplied by reference TRBV5-1 and TRBJ1-1, is KAGVTQTPRYLIKTRGQQVTLSCSPISGHRSVSWYQQTPGQGLQFLFEYFSETQRNKGNFPGRFSGRQFSNSRSEMNVSTLELGDSALYLCASSLGWTNTEAFFGQGTRLTVV.